Below are 31 T cell receptor beta chains sequenced from a single sample in a study of beta chain features in type 1 diabetes (dated by TCRdb to the late 2010s). Library preparation was by the immunoSEQ multiplex PCR assay. All of the isolated RNA was reverse transcribed with the High Capacity cDNA Reverse Transcription Kit, so expressed TCRB transcripts were sequenced. TCRdb holds this immuneACCESS table with in-frame rearrangements only. Some clones are missing; in checked studies, unresolved V genes explain under half, and the rest has no known cause. The table for this sample lists approximately 170,000 clones; 7% to 10% of them were counted only once. Jointly, the top ten make up under 2.5% of the sample. Sequencing used central memory CD4+ T cells from blood. These receptors originate from a woman between 18 and 29 years old in good health.

This clone was observed a few times. The chain combines TRBV7-9 with TRBJ2-3; 12 bases fit TRBD1. Germline-derived CDR1 and CDR2 are SEHNR and FQNEAQ (reference sequence). V shed 3 bases, J shed 6 bases, and the junction held 4 bases outside the gene matches. The CDR3 is 15 amino acids. The CDR3 is CASSFGTGGVDTQYF. CDR3 bases: TGTGCCAGCAGCTTCGGGACAGGGGGCGTGGATACGCAGTATTTT. The full variable domain, in which reference TRBV7-9 and TRBJ2-3 provide the parts outside the CDR3, is DTGVSQNPRHKITKRGQNVTFRCDPISEHNRLYWYRQTLGQGPEFLTYFQNEAQLEKSRLLSDRFSAERPKGSFSTLEIQRTEQGDSAMYLCASSFGTGGVDTQYFGPGTRLTVL.

This clone has a handful of counts. The chain carries TRBV2 and TRBJ2-7; 7 nucleotides agree with TRBD1. Germline assignment: CDR1 SNHLY and CDR2 FYNNEI. V trimming: 9 bases; J trimming: 7 bases; junction bases outside the gene matches: 12. This CDR3 has 13 residues. The CDR3 here is CASRQGKSWEQYF. CDR3 bases: TGTGCCAGTCGACAGGGAAAATCGTGGGAGCAGTACTTC.

The rearrangement uses TRBV9 and TRBJ2-3; TRBD2 matches 14 bases. CDR1 is SGDLS, CDR2 YYNGEE, per germline. CDR3 length: 18 residues. V shed 3 bases, J shed 0 bases, and the junction held 6 bases outside the gene matches. CDR3 sequence (DNA): TGTGCCAGCAGCGAAGGACTAGCGGGGGGCCCCAGCACAGATACGCAGTATTTT. Translation: CASSEGLAGGPSTDTQYF.

V is TRBV6-5 and J is TRBJ2-2; TRBD1 aligns across 10 bases. Trimming removed 6 bases from V and 6 bases from J; junction bases left unmatched: 7. The CDR3 is made up of 15 amino acids. The germline V gene encodes CDR1 MNHEY and CDR2 SVGAGI. The CDR3 reads CASSDGQGDAGELFF. The DNA of the CDR3 is TGTGCCAGCAGCGACGGACAGGGGGACGCCGGGGAGCTGTTTTTT.

This clone was seen a handful of times. The V gene is TRBV19, the J gene TRBJ1-2; D call uncertain. CDR3 length equals 14 residues. Germline V lookup: CDR1 LNHDA, CDR2 SQIVND (reference sequence). V dropped 0 bases and J dropped 6 bases, with 11 bases sitting between them. The CDR3 bases are TGTGCCAGTAGTATAGAAGGAGGGTACGATGGCTACACCTTC. It is translated as CASSIEGGYDGYTF.

This clone came up a few times. The chain couples TRBV2 to TRBJ1-1, with D possibly being TRBD1 (6 bases). This CDR3 is built from 15 residues. Germline V gene data show CDR1 as SNHLY and CDR2 as FYNNEI. V dropped 6 bases and J dropped 5 bases, with 19 bases sitting between them. CDR3 in amino acids: CASREYRERGTEAFF. The CDR3 DNA follows: TGTGCCAGCAGGGAATACAGGGAAAGGGGGACTGAAGCTTTCTTT.

The table lists this clone with a few counts. The CDR3 region is CSALTGFSQPQHF. CDR3 nucleotides: TGCAGCGCCTTGACAGGGTTCAGTCAGCCCCAGCATTTT. This chain uses TRBV29-1 with TRBJ1-5; 7 nucleotides align to TRBD1. CDR1 and CDR2 (germline): SQVTM, ANQGSEA. After removal of 7 bases from V and 6 bases from J, the junction contained 9 bases not matched to a gene. There are 13 residues in the CDR3. Together with reference TRBV29-1 and TRBJ1-5, the CDR3 gives the full variable domain: SAVISQKPSRDICQRGTSLTIQCQVDSQVTMMFWYRQQPGQSLTLIATANQGSEATYESGFVIDKFPISRPNLTFSTLTVSNMSPEDSSIYLCSALTGFSQPQHFGDGTRLSIL.

Only a few counts were recorded for this clone. This chain links TRBV5-1 with TRBJ2-5; 7 bases agree with TRBD2. V shed 1 base, J shed 1 base, and the junction held 1 base outside the gene matches. Germline loops: CDR1 SGHRS, CDR2 YFSETQ. The CDR3 covers 14 residues. The CDR3 DNA sequence: TGCGCCAGCAGCTTGACTAGCGCCCAAGAGACCCAGTACTTC. Amino acid sequence: CASSLTSAQETQYF.

The rearrangement links TRBV15 to TRBJ2-7, with 10 nucleotides matching TRBD2. Germline values: CDR1 LNHNV, CDR2 YYDKDF (reference sequence). V shed 6 bases, J shed 3 bases, and the junction held 5 bases outside the gene matches. The CDR3 totals 14 residues. The DNA for the CDR3 is TGTGCCACCAGTCCAGGACTAGCGGACTACGAGCAGTACTTC. It specifies CATSPGLADYEQYF.

The CDR3 DNA reads as TGTGCCAGCACCCTATTCGGGATTTCGGGGACCCAGTACTTC. This sequence encodes CASTLFGISGTQYF. This chain connects TRBV5-4 to TRBJ2-5, with D tentatively TRBD2 (5 bases). Germline CDR1 SGHNT, CDR2 YYREEE (reference sequence). The CDR3 is made up of 14 amino acids. Trimming removed 6 bases at V and 7 bases at J, with 19 bases between.

The chain carries TRBV5-1 and TRBJ2-3; 8 bases map to TRBD2. The germline CDR1 and CDR2 sequences are SGHRS and YFSETQ. The CDR3 sequence is 17 residues long. Trimming cost V 2 bases and J 4 bases; bases outside gene matches: 12. The CDR3 spells CASSFGTVAGGSDTQYF. CDR3 nucleotides: TGCGCCAGCAGCTTCGGGACGGTGGCGGGAGGTTCAGATACGCAGTATTTT. The variable domain in full, with the rest retrieved from reference TRBV5-1 and TRBJ2-3, is KAGVTQTPRYLIKTRGQQVTLSCSPISGHRSVSWYQQTPGQGLQFLFEYFSETQRNKGNFPGRFSGRQFSNSRSEMNVSTLELGDSALYLCASSFGTVAGGSDTQYFGPGTRLTVL.

The chain couples TRBV7-3 to TRBJ1-1; 10 bases agree with TRBD1. The CDR3 totals 14 residues. Trimming at V came to 5 bases and at J to 7 bases, leaving 7 bases not matched to a gene. CDR1 is SGHTA, CDR2 FQGTGA, per germline. CDR3: CASSPGQGSLEAFF. CDR3 nucleotide sequence: TGTGCCAGCAGCCCGGGACAGGGGTCCCTTGAAGCTTTCTTT.

This sequence joins TRBV19 and TRBJ1-4, with 7 bases that match TRBD1. After removal of 3 bases from V and 8 bases from J, the junction contained 12 bases not matched to a gene. CDR1 and CDR2 from the germline V gene are LNHDA and SQIVND (reference sequence). There are 16 residues in the CDR3. In nucleotides, the CDR3 is TGTGCCAGTAGTATGAAGGGGGCGTCAGCAGGAGAAAAACTGTTTTTT. Protein product: CASSMKGASAGEKLFF.

Ten or more counts support this clone. At one of its ends the junction is not consistent with the germline gene, which may arise from a read error. V is TRBV7-7 and J is TRBJ2-2; 9 bases are shared with TRBD1. Germline V gene data show CDR1 as SSHAT and CDR2 as FNYEAQ (reference sequence). The CDR3 has 17 amino acids. CDR3 bases: TGTGCTAGCAGCCCAGCGTCGGGACAGGGCCGGACCGGGGAGCTGTTTTTT. Its protein is CASSPASGQGRTGELFF.

DNA of the CDR3: TGTGCCAGCGCAGGGGATACGCAGTATTTT. Amino acid sequence: CASAGDTQYF. The chain employs TRBV11-2 and TRBJ2-3, with D possibly being TRBD1 (5 bases). The CDR3 contains 10 residues. Trimming removed 8 bases at V and 6 bases at J, with 6 bases between. Germline assignment: CDR1 SGHAT and CDR2 FQNNGV.

At least ten counts were recorded for this clone. The DNA for the CDR3 is TGTGCCAGCAAGATACAGGGGGGAAATGAGCAGTTCTTC. Protein product: CASKIQGGNEQFF. This chain uses TRBV6-1 with TRBJ2-1; 8 nucleotides match TRBD1. V shed 7 bases, J shed 7 bases, and the junction held 6 bases outside the gene matches. Germline V gene data show CDR1 as MNHNS and CDR2 as SASEGT. This CDR3 is built from 13 residues.

The chain combines TRBV9 with TRBJ2-1; D possibly corresponds to TRBD2 (5 bases). The ends were cut back, 2 bases at V and 4 bases at J, with 13 bases in the middle. CDR3 length: 15 residues. Germline V gene lookup returns CDR1 SGDLS and CDR2 YYNGEE. The CDR3 DNA reads as TGTGCCAGCAGCGTGACCCCAGACTATTACAATGAGCAGTTCTTC. It encodes CASSVTPDYYNEQFF.

This clone was seen a handful of times. This chain links TRBV25-1 with TRBJ2-7, with a tentative D call TRBD2 (6 bases). V was shortened by 5 bases and J by 5 bases, with 13 bases between the two germline ends. Germline loops: CDR1 MGHDK, CDR2 SYGVNS. The CDR3 has 13 amino acids. The CDR3 DNA is TGTGCCAGCAGTTTTGGGGGGTTCGACGAGCAGTACTTC. As protein: CASSFGGFDEQYF.

The chain recombines TRBV20-1 with TRBJ2-1; D unresolved. Trimming cost V 4 bases and J 4 bases, with 5 bases left between them. Germline V gene sequence: CDR1 DFQATT, CDR2 SNEGSKA (reference sequence). The CDR3 consists of 11 residues. The CDR3 DNA reads as TGCAGTGCTACAGGATACAATGAGCAGTTCTTC. Encoded protein: CSATGYNEQFF.

This clone has only a few counts. The CDR3 DNA follows: TGTGCCATCAGTGGACAGGGTAGACAGTTCTTC. Its translation: CAISGQGRQFF. The chain uses TRBV10-3 and TRBJ2-1; 7 bases line up with TRBD1. The CDR3 extends over 11 amino acids. Germline CDR1 and CDR2: ENHRY and SYGVKD. Trimming at V came to 4 bases and at J to 13 bases, leaving 4 bases not matched to a gene.

The J gene is TRBJ1-4, the V gene TRBV9; 10 bases are shared with TRBD1. CDR3 size: 14 residues. V shed 3 bases, J shed 8 bases, and the junction held 4 bases outside the gene matches. The germline gives CDR1 SGDLS, CDR2 YYNGEE. The chain's CDR3 is CASSADRGGEKLFF. The DNA for the CDR3 is TGTGCCAGCAGCGCGGACAGGGGGGGCGAAAAACTGTTTTTT.

This clone was picked up a small number of times. This CDR3 is also generated by other DNA sequences in the sample. This chain joins TRBV18 and TRBJ2-7; 8 bases agree with TRBD1. The length of the CDR3 is 14 residues. V was clipped by 3 bases and J by 3 bases; unmatched bases: 4. Germline CDR1 KGHSH, CDR2 LQKENI. Written as DNA, the CDR3 is TGTGCCAGCTCACCCGGGACAGGAAGCTACGAGCAGTACTTC. It yields the protein CASSPGTGSYEQYF.

The V gene is TRBV2, the J gene TRBJ2-2, with D perhaps matching TRBD1 (6 bases). CDR1 is SNHLY, CDR2 FYNNEI, per germline. The CDR3 is 15 amino acids. Trimming removed 6 bases at V and 4 bases at J, with 15 bases between. CDR3 in DNA: TGTGCCAGCAGCCCGACCAGAGGGGGCACCGGGGAGCTGTTTTTT. This gives the protein CASSPTRGGTGELFF.

This chain uses TRBV6-1 with TRBJ2-2; D remains ambiguous. Germline CDR1 and CDR2: MNHNS and SASEGT. Trimming took off 6 bases at V and 3 bases at J, with 14 bases between the two ends. This CDR3 is 15 amino acids long. CDR3 DNA sequence: TGTGCCAGCAGGTTACCCCTCCGGGACACCGGGGAGCTGTTTTTT. It yields the protein CASRLPLRDTGELFF.

The chain couples TRBV7-2 to TRBJ2-5, with TRBD2 matching over 8 bases. Unmatched junction bases numbered 10, after V lost 5 bases and J lost 2 bases. This CDR3 is 16 amino acids long. CDR1 and CDR2 (germline): SGHTA, FQGNSA. CDR3 DNA sequence: TGTGCCAGCAGCCAGCTCGGGGGGGGCAAGCAAGAGACCCAGTACTTC. Its protein product is CASSQLGGGKQETQYF.

This chain connects TRBV29-1 to TRBJ1-1; 10 bases agree with TRBD1. Germline CDR1 reads SQVTM; CDR2 reads ANQGSEA. This CDR3 contains 12 residues. J was trimmed by 5 bases and V by 7 bases; bases with no gene match: 4. The CDR3 DNA reads as TGCAGCGCCGGGACAGGGGTTACTGAAGCTTTCTTT. Its translation is CSAGTGVTEAFF.

This clone occurred many times. This chain links TRBV2 with TRBJ2-3; D gene uncertain. Per germline, CDR1 SNHLY and CDR2 FYNNEI. Trimming removed 5 bases from V and 5 bases from J, with 5 bases in between. The CDR3 sequence is 11 residues long. CDR3 bases: TGTGCCAGCAGTTACGGAGATACGCAGTATTTT. Translation: CASSYGDTQYF. Full variable domain (missing parts from reference TRBV2 and TRBJ2-3): EPEVTQTPSHQVTQMGQEVILRCVPISNHLYFYWYRQILGQKVEFLVSFYNNEISEKSEIFDDQFSVERPDGSNFTLKIRSTKLEDSAMYFCASSYGDTQYFGPGTRLTVL.

The chain uses TRBV14 and TRBJ1-5; D is undetermined. The germline CDR1 and CDR2 sequences are SGHDN and FVKESK. CDR3 size: 13 residues. V shed 0 bases and J shed 7 bases, with 7 bases lying between them. The DNA for the CDR3 is TGTGCCAGCAGCCAAGATCAGGAACAGCCCCAGCATTTT. Amino acids: CASSQDQEQPQHF.

This clone was recorded many times. The chain uses TRBV11-2 and TRBJ2-7; D unresolved. The CDR3 has 12 amino acids. The germline CDR1 and CDR2 sequences are SGHAT and FQNNGV. The V gene lost 5 bases and the J gene lost 3 bases, with 8 bases spanning the gap. This CDR3 is CASSPRGYEQYF. DNA for the CDR3: TGTGCCAGCAGCCCACGCGGCTACGAGCAGTACTTC.

This clone was observed a handful of times. The chain combines TRBV7-8 with TRBJ1-5; D gene unclear. The germline V and J ends were trimmed by 5 bases and 6 bases, with 17 bases remaining between them. The CDR3 spans 15 residues. Germline assignment: CDR1 SGHVS and CDR2 FQNEAQ. CDR3 nucleotides: TGTGCCAGCAGCCTTCTTTGGAGGGCTGGTCAGCCCCAGCATTTT. Encoded protein: CASSLLWRAGQPQHF.

V and J are TRBV2 and TRBJ2-3; 11 nucleotides match TRBD1. V lost 6 bases, J lost 7 bases, and 6 bases stayed unmatched. CDR1 SNHLY and CDR2 FYNNEI come from the germline V gene. The CDR3 length is 14 residues. This chain's CDR3 is CASRGTGGENTQYF. Here the CDR3 DNA reads TGTGCCAGCAGGGGGACAGGGGGAGAGAATACGCAGTATTTT.